Following are 15 T cell receptor beta chains from one sample sequenced in a study of memory CD4+ T cells and cytomegalovirus serostatus. The sort gate was single viable CD3+CD4+CD8-CD45RO+ cells for memory CD4+ T cells. Measured with immunoSEQ multiplex PCR; TCRdb has only the in-frame clones, and not every one. The sample yields about 67,000 clones, 76% seen once. Sequenced input: memory CD4+ T cells from blood. The receptors stem from an adult in good health and CMV-seropositive.

This clone has just a few counts. This rearrangement joins TRBV12-5 to TRBJ1-1; D gene unclear. CDR3 length: 13 residues. V was trimmed by 1 base and J by 1 base, leaving 4 bases between them. The germline V gene encodes CDR1 LGHNT and CDR2 FRNRAP. The CDR3 protein is CASGLERNTEAFF. As DNA, the CDR3 is TGTGCTAGTGGTTTGGAGAGGAACACTGAAGCTTTCTTT.

This clone appeared a single time. The chain is built from TRBV4-1 and TRBJ1-6; TRBD1 might be the D (6 bases). This CDR3 spans 15 amino acids. V shed 1 base and J shed 7 bases, with 11 bases lying between them. Germline CDR1 and CDR2: MGHRA and YSYEKL. The CDR3 DNA reads TGCGCCAGCAGCCAAGCGCCAGGGGAAAATTCACCCCTCCACTTT. Translating it yields CASSQAPGENSPLHF.

The chain is built from TRBV6-4 and TRBJ1-2; weak D call: TRBD1 (5 bases). V shed 2 bases and J shed 6 bases, with 10 bases lying between them. The CDR3 totals 13 residues. CDR1 is MRHNA, CDR2 SNTAGT, per germline. Here the CDR3 reads CASSDQGFDGYTF. DNA of the CDR3: TGTGCCAGCAGTGACCAGGGATTCGATGGCTACACCTTC.

V gene TRBV30 combines with J gene TRBJ1-2; D gene unclear. The CDR3 spans 14 residues. The V end lost 0 bases, the J end lost 8 bases, and 16 bases lay between the germline ends. From germline, CDR1 is GTSNPN and CDR2 SVGIG (reference sequence). The CDR3 DNA is TGTGCCTGGAGTGTTTTTTCCCCACCTTCGGGCTACACCTTC. Translated: CAWSVFSPPSGYTF.

This chain joins TRBV28 and TRBJ2-4, with TRBD2 matching 7 bases. The CDR3 covers 15 residues. Germline lookup yields CDR1 MDHEN and CDR2 SYDVKM. With V trimmed by 5 bases and J by 2 bases, 6 bases remained unmatched. Here the CDR3 reads CASSPLGGSKNIQYF. CDR3 nucleotides: TGTGCCAGCAGTCCCTTGGGGGGGTCCAAAAACATTCAGTACTTC.

The V and J genes are TRBV28 and TRBJ2-7, with D perhaps TRBD1 or TRBD2 (5 bases each). The CDR3 is 13 residues long. Looked up from germline, CDR1 is MDHEN and CDR2 is SYDVKM. V lost 6 bases to trimming and J lost 6 bases, with 15 bases between them. CDR3 sequence reads: CASSSTGRVEQYF. The CDR3, as DNA: TGTGCCAGCAGCTCTACGGGACGCGTCGAGCAGTACTTC.

The rearrangement joins TRBV13 to TRBJ1-1; D gene uncertain. The germline V and J ends were trimmed by 2 bases and 11 bases, with 15 bases remaining between them. CDR1 and CDR2 (germline): PRHDT, FYEKMQ (reference sequence). CDR3 length: 13 residues. The CDR3 is CASSLRPGTEAFF. The CDR3 DNA follows: TGTGCCAGCAGCTTAAGACCTGGAACGGAGGCTTTCTTT.

In DNA, the CDR3 is TGTGCCAGCAGCCCGAAGGGACTAGCGGGGGGGTCTAAATGGGAGACCCAGTACTTC. Translation gives CASSPKGLAGGSKWETQYF. The chain joins TRBV5-4 to TRBJ2-5; TRBD2 aligns across 16 bases. J was trimmed by 5 bases and V by 4 bases; bases with no gene match: 14. CDR1 and CDR2 (germline): SGHNT, YYREEE (reference sequence). The CDR3 is 19 residues long. Complete variable domain (other parts from reference TRBV5-4 and TRBJ2-5): ETGVTQSPTHLIKTRGQQVTLRCSSQSGHNTVSWYQQALGQGPQFIFQYYREEENGRGNFPPRFSGLQFPNYSSELNVNALELDDSALYLCASSPKGLAGGSKWETQYFGPGTRLLVL.

The rearrangement links TRBV5-1 to TRBJ1-4; unclear D gene. V lost 0 bases, J lost 4 bases, and 13 bases lay in between. Germline V gives CDR1 SGHRS, CDR2 YFSETQ. The CDR3 is 16 residues long. The CDR3 DNA is TGCGCCAGCAGCTTGGAAGTCGGCAGGAGTAATGAAAAACTGTTTTTT. Its protein is CASSLEVGRSNEKLFF.

The V call is TRBV6-6, the J call TRBJ2-1; TRBD1 matches at 8 bases. V was clipped by 1 base and J by 9 bases; unmatched bases: 8. Per germline, CDR1 MNHNY and CDR2 SVGAGI (reference sequence). This CDR3 region has 15 residues. This CDR3 reads CASSYLAGGRGEQFF. Here the CDR3 DNA reads TGTGCCAGCAGTTACTTGGCAGGGGGCAGGGGTGAGCAGTTCTTC.

The chain carries TRBV7-3 and TRBJ1-4; unclear D gene. CDR1 and CDR2 from the germline V gene are SGHTA and FQGTGA. With 4 bases removed from V and 0 bases from J, the gap between germline ends came to 9 bases. This CDR3 comprises 15 residues. This CDR3 is CASSSIGATNEKLFF. CDR3 nucleotide sequence: TGTGCCAGCAGCTCAATAGGAGCAACTAATGAAAAACTGTTTTTT.

V usage is TRBV5-1 and J usage is TRBJ2-7; tentative D call: TRBD1 (6 bases). V shed 3 bases and J shed 2 bases, with 9 bases lying between them. CDR1 and CDR2 from the germline V gene are SGHRS and YFSETQ. The CDR3 is made up of 13 amino acids. The DNA for the CDR3 is TGCGCCAGCAGCTACAGGGAAGCCTACGAGCAGTACTTC. The encoded protein is CASSYREAYEQYF.

The chain joins TRBV5-1 to TRBJ1-2; no definite D call. Germline V gene sequence: CDR1 SGHRS, CDR2 YFSETQ. The CDR3 totals 13 residues. Trimming left V 0 bases short and J 10 bases short, with 13 bases between. CDR3 coding DNA: TGCGCCAGCAGCTTGGGGGGTGGCAGGAACTACACCTTC. Translated, it gives CASSLGGGRNYTF.

The chain carries TRBV19 and TRBJ2-1, with 7 bases aligning to TRBD1. Germline V gene data show CDR1 as LNHDA and CDR2 as SQIVND (reference sequence). This CDR3 comprises 16 residues. The V segment lost 6 bases and the J segment 0 bases; nucleotides outside the gene matches: 8. For the CDR3, the DNA is TGTGCCAGTAGCCAGCAGGGACAGTCCTCCTACAATGAGCAGTTCTTC. Encoded protein: CASSQQGQSSYNEQFF.

CDR3 amino acids: CASSEIYRGRTEAFF. CDR3 sequence (DNA): TGTGCCAGCAGCGAAATCTACAGGGGGCGCACTGAAGCTTTCTTT. The V gene is TRBV11-2, the J gene TRBJ1-1; TRBD1 agrees at 9 bases. V trimming: 5 bases; J trimming: 4 bases; junction bases outside the gene matches: 8. This CDR3 contains 15 residues. In germline, CDR1 is SGHAT, CDR2 FQNNGV.